These 8 T cell receptor beta chains came from one sample sequenced in a study of OX40 agonist ivuxolimab in advanced cancers. Sequenced by immunoSEQ multiplex PCR; TCRdb stores in-frame clones only, minus some. The profile shows tens of thousands of clones, approximately 85% of them singletons. The material sequenced was CD4+ or CD8+ T cells sorted from blood, taken in a trial of the OX40 agonist ivuxolimab. Every receptor here comes from an adult with an advanced solid tumor such as melanoma, head and neck, liver or kidney cancer.

CDR3 nucleotide sequence: TGTGCCAGCAGCTCCCCGAGGGACAGATACAATGAGCAGTTCTTC. Its protein product is CASSSPRDRYNEQFF. The rearrangement uses TRBV7-6 and TRBJ2-1, with 7 bases identical to TRBD1. V shed 4 bases and J 4 bases; nucleotides not matched to a gene: 7. The CDR3 loop spans 15 amino acids. Per germline, CDR1 SGHVS and CDR2 FNYEAQ.

The V call is TRBV4-3, the J call TRBJ1-6; no firm D call. The V end was cut by 0 bases, the J end by 0 bases, with 12 bases between. This CDR3 contains 18 residues. Germline values: CDR1 LGHNA, CDR2 YSLEER. The CDR3 loop is CASSQEGRVSSYNSPLHF. CDR3 sequence (DNA): TGCGCCAGCAGCCAAGAGGGTCGGGTAAGCTCCTATAATTCACCCCTCCACTTT.

The chain combines TRBV6-5 with TRBJ2-7; D tentatively fits TRBD1 or TRBD2 (6 bases each). CDR3 length equals 16 residues. Between the trimmed V and J ends, which lost 0 bases and 0 bases, there was a span of 12 bases. Germline values: CDR1 MNHEY, CDR2 SVGAGI. CDR3 bases: TGTGCCAGCAGTTACTCGAGAGGGGGGTCCTCCTACGAGCAGTACTTC. Encoded protein: CASSYSRGGSSYEQYF.

The rearrangement links TRBV19 to TRBJ2-6; unclear D gene. Trimming removed 3 bases at V and 0 bases at J, with 12 bases between. Germline CDR1 LNHDA, CDR2 SQIVND (reference sequence). The CDR3 runs 17 residues. CDR3 protein: CASSILPQNSGANVLTF. The CDR3 region has the DNA TGTGCCAGTAGTATCCTCCCTCAAAACTCTGGGGCCAACGTCCTGACTTTC.

J is TRBJ2-2 and V is TRBV6-4; D remains unclear. CDR1 MRHNA and CDR2 SNTAGT come from the germline V gene. With 2 bases removed from V and 3 bases from J, the gap between germline ends came to 4 bases. The CDR3 totals 13 residues. The CDR3 DNA reads TGTGCCAGCAGTGACGCGGACACCGGGGAGCTGTTTTTT. This encodes CASSDADTGELFF.

The chain couples TRBV6-5 to TRBJ2-3; no clear D gene. The CDR3 covers 16 residues. CDR1 MNHEY and CDR2 SVGAGI come from the germline V gene. V was shortened by 0 bases and J by 6 bases, with 16 bases between the two germline ends. The CDR3 nucleotides are TGTGCCAGCAGTTACTCGATAGCCAGATACTCGGATACGCAGTATTTT. This codes for CASSYSIARYSDTQYF.

The chain combines TRBV6-1 with TRBJ2-2; unclear D gene. Germline CDR1 reads MNHNS; CDR2 reads SASEGT. V lost 4 bases, J lost 3 bases, and 6 bases lay in between. The CDR3 has 13 amino acids. CDR3 in amino acids: CASSAVDTGELFF. The CDR3 bases are TGTGCCAGCAGTGCGGTGGACACCGGGGAGCTGTTTTTT.

The chain uses TRBV9 and TRBJ2-3; 7 bases are shared with TRBD2. The CDR3 covers 14 residues. CDR1 and CDR2 from the germline V gene are SGDLS and YYNGEE. The V and J ends lost 2 bases and 2 bases, in that order; junction bases with no gene match: 2. Here the CDR3 reads CASSVLAVTDTQYF. CDR3 in DNA: TGTGCCAGCAGCGTTCTAGCGGTCACAGATACGCAGTATTTT. Based on the CDR3 plus reference TRBV9 and TRBJ2-3, the full variable domain is DSGVTQTPKHLITATGQRVTLRCSPRSGDLSVYWYQQSLDQGLQFLIQYYNGEERAKGNILERFSAQQFPDLHSELNLSSLELGDSALYFCASSVLAVTDTQYFGPGTRLTVL.